This passage covers 16 T cell receptor beta chains from one sample sequenced in a study of shared clonotypes between healthy human individuals. Sequencing used immunoSEQ multiplex PCR; TCRdb keeps in-frame clones, though not all of them. The table includes 2.5 million or so clones, about 92% detected once. The source material was naive CD4+ T cells sorted from blood. Subset denoted: CD45RA+ positively selected. The receptors stem from a man in his late teens or twenties in good health.

The chain joins TRBV7-9 to TRBJ2-3; 8 nucleotides agree with TRBD1. There are 14 residues in the CDR3. CDR1 is SEHNR and CDR2 is FQNEAQ in the germline V gene (reference sequence). V gave up 2 bases and J gave up 4 bases; unmatched junction bases: 2. CDR3 loop: CASSLRQGSDTQYF. The CDR3 DNA follows: TGTGCCAGCAGCTTAAGACAGGGGTCAGATACGCAGTATTTT.

V usage is TRBV7-9 and J usage is TRBJ1-1, with 7 bases fitting TRBD1. The CDR3 is 16 residues long. The J segment lost 6 bases and the V segment lost 4 bases, leaving 14 bases of the junction unmatched. Germline CDR1 SEHNR, CDR2 FQNEAQ (reference sequence). CDR3 DNA sequence: TGTGCCAGCAGCTCCACTGAGGACAGGCTGCTCCCTGAAGCTTTCTTT. Residues: CASSSTEDRLLPEAFF.

The chain is built from TRBV4-1 and TRBJ1-5; D is unclear. With 8 bases removed from V and 0 bases from J, the gap between germline ends came to 14 bases. Germline-derived CDR1 and CDR2 are MGHRA and YSYEKL. This CDR3 comprises 15 residues. The CDR3: CASALGDSSNQPQHF. The CDR3 DNA reads TGCGCCAGCGCCCTCGGGGATTCTAGCAATCAGCCCCAGCATTTT.

The chain joins TRBV10-2 to TRBJ2-5; D remains unclear. The length of the CDR3 is 13 residues. The V and J ends lost 8 bases and 1 base respectively, with 11 bases between them. The germline CDR1 and CDR2 sequences are WSHSY and SAAADI. DNA for the CDR3: TGCGCCAGCGGAAGACAAGTCCAAGAGACCCAGTACTTC. It is translated as CASGRQVQETQYF.

The chain links TRBV7-9 to TRBJ1-6, with 10 bases fitting TRBD1. V dropped 6 bases and J dropped 4; count of bases not matched to a gene: 15. The CDR3 has 19 amino acids. Looked up from germline, CDR1 is SEHNR and CDR2 is FQNEAQ (reference sequence). The CDR3 nucleotides read TGTGCCAGCAGTTCCGGACAGGGGGTGGTTGGGGCTTATAATTCACCCCTCCACTTT. Its protein is CASSSGQGVVGAYNSPLHF.

This clone has just one count. CDR3 sequence (DNA): TGTGCCAGCAGCTCTGGAATGGCTAACTATGGCTACACCTTC. This encodes CASSSGMANYGYTF. The V call is TRBV6-1, the J call TRBJ1-2, with D hard to call. The germline CDR1 and CDR2 sequences are MNHNS and SASEGT. V was trimmed by 6 bases and J by 0 bases, leaving 11 bases between them. This CDR3 comprises 14 residues.

This chain uses TRBV6-1 with TRBJ2-6; D ambiguous. Trimming shortened V by 0 bases and J by 0 bases, and 9 bases separated the two germline ends. Per the germline V gene, CDR1 is MNHNS and CDR2 is SASEGT. The CDR3 runs 17 residues. DNA for the CDR3: TGTGCCAGCAGTGAAGCGACCCTAGACTCTGGGGCCAACGTCCTGACTTTC. It is translated as CASSEATLDSGANVLTF.

The V gene is TRBV7-2, the J gene TRBJ2-7, with D possibly being TRBD1 (5 bases). Germline V lookup: CDR1 SGHTA, CDR2 FQGNSA. Between the trimmed V and J ends, which lost 1 base and 4 bases, there was a span of 11 bases. There are 14 residues in the CDR3. The CDR3 DNA reads as TGTGCCAGCAGCTTAGTGAGCCAGGGATACGAGCAGTACTTC. Its protein is CASSLVSQGYEQYF.

The V and J genes are TRBV2 and TRBJ1-4; D remains unclear. CDR3 size: 15 residues. V was trimmed by 4 bases and J by 0 bases, leaving 9 bases between them. In germline, CDR1 is SNHLY, CDR2 FYNNEI. The CDR3 nucleotides read TGTGCCAGCAGTGTGACGGATGCAACTAATGAAAAACTGTTTTTT. Translation: CASSVTDATNEKLFF. Combining the CDR3 with reference TRBV2 and TRBJ1-4 gives the whole variable domain EPEVTQTPSHQVTQMGQEVILRCVPISNHLYFYWYRQILGQKVEFLVSFYNNEISEKSEIFDDQFSVERPDGSNFTLKIRSTKLEDSAMYFCASSVTDATNEKLFFGSGTQLSVL.

This clone has only one observation. This chain links TRBV5-1 with TRBJ1-4; D not certain. Trimming took 0 bases from V and 0 from J, leaving 9 bases between them. Germline CDR1 and CDR2: SGHRS and YFSETQ. CDR3 length equals 16 residues. CDR3 nucleotides: TGCGCCAGCAGCTTGGTCCCGGGTGCAACTAATGAAAAACTGTTTTTT. Translation: CASSLVPGATNEKLFF.

In its sample, this clone was seen once. The chain uses TRBV6-1 and TRBJ2-7; 11 nucleotides align to TRBD1. The CDR3 contains 16 residues. Germline CDR1 MNHNS, CDR2 SASEGT. After removal of 1 base from V and 0 bases from J, the junction contained 2 bases not matched to a gene. This chain's CDR3 is CASSEVGQGGSYEQYF. The CDR3 nucleotides are TGTGCCAGCAGTGAAGTGGGACAGGGGGGCTCCTACGAGCAGTACTTC.

For the CDR3, the DNA is TGTGCCAGTAGTATCCCTCATCGGCAGGACTACAATGAGCAGTTCTTC. It translates to CASSIPHRQDYNEQFF. The V call is TRBV19, the J call TRBJ2-1; D not resolved. The germline gives CDR1 LNHDA, CDR2 SQIVND (reference sequence). Trimming pared 3 bases from V and 3 bases from J, leaving 15 bases between. The CDR3 covers 16 residues.

V and J are TRBV11-3 and TRBJ2-3; a weak D match, TRBD2 (6 bases). Germline loops: CDR1 SGHNT, CDR2 YENEEA. The CDR3 totals 16 residues. Trimming shortened V by 4 bases and J by 2 bases, and 16 bases separated the two germline ends. The CDR3, as DNA: TGTGCCAGCAGCTCGGGACTCCCGGACTTCACAGATACGCAGTATTTT. Translated: CASSSGLPDFTDTQYF. The full variable domain, rest sourced from reference TRBV11-3 and TRBJ2-3, is EAGVVQSPRYKIIEKKQPVAFWCNPISGHNTLYWYLQNLGQGPELLIRYENEEAVDDSQLPKDRFSAERLKGVDSTLKIQPAELGDSAVYLCASSSGLPDFTDTQYFGPGTRLTVL.

This rearrangement joins TRBV21-1 to TRBJ1-2; TRBD1 was called by the table and not checked on the DNA. TRBV21-1 is a recognized pseudogene. The CDR3 covers 13 residues. The CDR3 DNA follows: TGTGCCAGCAGCCCTCACAGGGTGGAGGGCTACACCTTC. Translating it yields CASSPHRVEGYTF.

The chain links TRBV10-3 to TRBJ1-1, with TRBD1 as a possible D gene (5 bases). The CDR3 spans 13 residues. The ends were cut back, 10 bases at V and 1 base at J, with 13 bases in the middle. The V gene's germline CDR1 is ENHRY and CDR2 SYGVKD. CDR3 in DNA: TGTGCCAGCACGGGACGGGAGAACACTGAAGCTTTCTTT. Amino acids: CASTGRENTEAFF.

The sample holds one count of this clone. The chain uses TRBV5-1 and TRBJ1-6, with D possibly matching TRBD1 (6 bases). CDR1 and CDR2 (germline): SGHRS, YFSETQ. The CDR3 sequence is 15 residues long. V was cut by 4 bases and J by 7 bases, with 15 bases left in between. As DNA, the CDR3 is TGCGCCAGCAGCACCAGGACAGAACCGAATTCACCCCTCCACTTT. This gives the protein CASSTRTEPNSPLHF.